The present TCR beta chain was sequenced within a study of T cell repertoires in cytomegalovirus infection (dated by TCRdb to about 2019). Notes on the research overall: Donor HLA type was relevant to the analysis, as public TCR beta signatures indicated carriage of CMV infection together with the matching HLA type.

The instrument was an Illumina HiSeq 1500. The public reads were quality trimmed at Q25 with fastp and then assembled into clones with MiXCR by TCRdb, keeping productive beta chains. Under each unique CDR3 protein, matching rows form one entry showing the most common genes and DNA. This sample holds about 460,000 distinct CDR3 sequences; 11% were observed only once. The ten largest make up roughly a tenth of the sample. CDR1 and CDR2 (SGHRS, YFSETQ) derive from the germline V gene. V is pared back by 3 bases and J by 4 bases, with 14 bases lying between the germline termini. Spanning cysteine to phenylalanine, the CDR3 consists of 14 amino acids. The sequence is cut down to CDR3 DNA, 42 bases in frame from base 1. Overall study results and their limits: Carriers of CMV infection plus the relevant HLA type were discriminated by the cumulative frequency of public TCR beta family members in the study cohort and in an independent roughly 370-donor cohort. The ex vivo response was dominated by HLA-C-restricted CMV-specific TCR beta clonotypes, which also provided the single most frequent clonotype in two of eight donors.

This clonotype has more than one count but fewer than ten. Which antigen it targets is not known. Base qualities were left out, and no much larger clone turns up one base away. What was sequenced was PBMCs. Recombination linked TRBV5-1 to TRBJ2-7; no D gene call is confident. The TCR was taken from a human donor in good health (CMV status not recorded). Some clones in this sample may be carry-over from other donors' samples. The CDR3 protein: CASSSAGPQYEQYF. The nucleotide sequence is given as TGCGCCAGCAGCTCCGCCGGGCCACAATACGAGCAGTACTTC. The full variable domain, completed from the reference TRBV5-1 and TRBJ2-7 proteins outside the CDR3, reads KAGVTQTPRYLIKTRGQQVTLSCSPISGHRSVSWYQQTPGQGLQFLFEYFSETQRNKGNFPGRFSGRQFSNSRSEMNVSTLELGDSALYLCASSSAGPQYEQYFGPGTRLTVT.